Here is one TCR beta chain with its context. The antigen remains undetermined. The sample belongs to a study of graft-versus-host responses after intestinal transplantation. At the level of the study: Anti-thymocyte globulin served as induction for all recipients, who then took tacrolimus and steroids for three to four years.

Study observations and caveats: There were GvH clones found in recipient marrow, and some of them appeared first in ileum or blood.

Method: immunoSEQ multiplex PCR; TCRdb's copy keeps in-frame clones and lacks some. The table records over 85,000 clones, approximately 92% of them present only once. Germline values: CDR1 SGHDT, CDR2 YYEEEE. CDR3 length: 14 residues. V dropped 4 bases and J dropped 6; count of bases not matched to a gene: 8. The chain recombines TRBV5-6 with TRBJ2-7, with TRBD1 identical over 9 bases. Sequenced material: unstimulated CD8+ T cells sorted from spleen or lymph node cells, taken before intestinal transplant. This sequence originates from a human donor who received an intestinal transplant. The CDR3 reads CASSPPDRGLEQYF. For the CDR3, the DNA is TGTGCCAGCAGCCCCCCGGACAGGGGCCTCGAGCAGTACTTC.